Listed below are T cell receptor beta chains from one sample, sequenced in a study of blood T cell repertoires in COVID-19. Assay: immunoSEQ multiplex PCR; the TCRdb copy retains only in-frame clones and omits some. The repertoire holds about 490,000 clones, with around 85% as singletons. The specimen was peripheral blood. The receptor set was obtained from a human donor in a cohort sampled during active COVID-19. Each CDR3 is given without its conserved first and last residue. Fields, in order: V gene, CDR3 protein.

TRBV7-3	ASSLTRGGASYNEQF
TRBV28	ASRVKTGDGGKTQY
TRBV5-4	ASSLDRQQPQH
TRBV19	ASRRDRSTGGANVLT
TRBV5-1	ASSPSGSSYNEQF
TRBV6-2/TRBV6-3	ASSYSGQGAGETQY
TRBV7-9	ASQPGQGRGYT
TRBV5-5	ASSFRTGELF
TRBV2	ASKSGNLYNEQF
TRBV9	ASSVGTSGTYNEQF
TRBV19	ASSIGQGSRNTEAF
TRBV4-2	ASSYSDRQETQY
TRBV6-5	ASSYSRGTGGNEQF
TRBV14	ASSRTTGISYEQY
TRBV2	ASSQGDRGTYEQY
TRBV7-2	ASSQQGAFYGYT
TRBV29-1	SVDGFGGDGGETQY
TRBV19	ASSIREGEQY
TRBV6-5	ASKNRGNQPQH
TRBV3-1/TRBV3-2	ASSQGAVKNEQF
TRBV6-5	ASSFGFGSYEQY
TRBV10-3	AIRAGGQGAEAF
TRBV19	ASSITLTALNEKLF
TRBV6-5	ASSWVAGGPDEQY
TRBV29-1	SVDNAGLANEAF
TRBV7-2	ASSRFFVTGAAGNEQY
TRBV28	ASSLLTGGVYNEQF
TRBV4-2	ASSQEITGNSGNTIY
TRBV5-1	ASSQITGEDGYT
TRBV28	ASWSTGRVGELF
TRBV5-1	ASSFYTGGNIQY
TRBV7-8	ASSPGGSGANVLT
TRBV5-1	ASSLEVDRGYEQY
TRBV18	ASSTGLAGGPVEQY
TRBV5-1	ASSWSGSTDTQY
TRBV15	ATSPLGQGAGELF
TRBV6-5	ASSLSRNQPQH
TRBV9	ASSVGTSGGGLDTQY
TRBV21-1	ASSVDRSHYEQY
TRBV4-3	ASSFQGAQEKLF
TRBV28	ASSLSGAQTEAF
TRBV5-1	ASSFGLAGAPPPDTQY
TRBV5-1	ASSRDRTYGYT
TRBV5-1	ASSPLRQGETEAF
TRBV5-4	ASSSQQESSYNSPLH